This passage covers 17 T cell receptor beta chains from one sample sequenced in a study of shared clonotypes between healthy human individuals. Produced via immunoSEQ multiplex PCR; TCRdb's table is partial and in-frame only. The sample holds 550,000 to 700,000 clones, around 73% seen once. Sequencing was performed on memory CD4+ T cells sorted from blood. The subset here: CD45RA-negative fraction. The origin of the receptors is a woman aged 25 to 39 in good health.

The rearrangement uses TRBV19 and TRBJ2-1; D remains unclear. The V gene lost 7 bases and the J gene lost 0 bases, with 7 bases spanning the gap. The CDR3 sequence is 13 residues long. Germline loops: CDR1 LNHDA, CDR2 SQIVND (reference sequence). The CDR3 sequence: CASKGRSYNEQFF. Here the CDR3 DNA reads TGTGCCAGTAAGGGCCGCTCCTACAATGAGCAGTTCTTC.

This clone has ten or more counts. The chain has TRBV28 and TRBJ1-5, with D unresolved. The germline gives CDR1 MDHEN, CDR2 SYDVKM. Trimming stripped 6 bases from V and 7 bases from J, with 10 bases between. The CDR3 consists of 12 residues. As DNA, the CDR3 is TGTGCCAGCAGGGAGAGGAAACAGCCCCAGCATTTT. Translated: CASRERKQPQHF.

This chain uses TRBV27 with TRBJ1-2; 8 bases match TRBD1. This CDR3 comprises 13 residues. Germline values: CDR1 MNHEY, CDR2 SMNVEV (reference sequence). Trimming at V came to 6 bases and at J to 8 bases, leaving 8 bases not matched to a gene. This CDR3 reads CASSTGQGRGYTF. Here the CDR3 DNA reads TGTGCCAGCAGCACCGGACAGGGTAGGGGCTACACCTTC.

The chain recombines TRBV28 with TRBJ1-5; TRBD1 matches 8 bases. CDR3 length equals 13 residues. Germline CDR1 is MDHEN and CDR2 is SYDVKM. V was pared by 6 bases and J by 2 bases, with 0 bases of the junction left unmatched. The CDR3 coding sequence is TGTGCCAGCAGGACAGGGGGCAATCAGCCCCAGCATTTT. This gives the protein CASRTGGNQPQHF.

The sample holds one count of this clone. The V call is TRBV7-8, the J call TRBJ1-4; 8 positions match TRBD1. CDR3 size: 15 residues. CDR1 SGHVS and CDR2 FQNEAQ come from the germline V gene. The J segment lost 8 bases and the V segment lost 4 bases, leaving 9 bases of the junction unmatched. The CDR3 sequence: CASSSGTGLKEKLFF. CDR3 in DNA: TGTGCCAGCAGCTCCGGGACAGGTCTAAAGGAAAAACTGTTTTTT.

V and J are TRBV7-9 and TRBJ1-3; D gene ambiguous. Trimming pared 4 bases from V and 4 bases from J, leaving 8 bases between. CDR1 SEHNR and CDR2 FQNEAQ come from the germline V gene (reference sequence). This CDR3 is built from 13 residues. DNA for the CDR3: TGTGCCAGCAGCTACGGGTGGGGAAACACCATATATTTT. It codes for CASSYGWGNTIYF.

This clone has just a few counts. Written as DNA, the CDR3 is TGTGCCAGCAGCTCCGGCTTGGGATTGCCGTACCAAGAGACCCAGTACTTC. This sequence encodes CASSSGLGLPYQETQYF. The chain is built from TRBV6-4 and TRBJ2-5; D gene unclear. The CDR3 runs to 17 residues. The germline CDR1 and CDR2 sequences are MRHNA and SNTAGT. Trimming took off 6 bases at V and 0 bases at J, with 20 bases between the two ends.

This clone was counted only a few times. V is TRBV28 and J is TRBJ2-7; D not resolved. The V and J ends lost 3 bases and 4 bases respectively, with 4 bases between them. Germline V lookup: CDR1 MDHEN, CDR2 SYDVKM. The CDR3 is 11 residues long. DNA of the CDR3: TGTGCCAGCAGTTTCGAGTACGAGCAGTACTTC. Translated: CASSFEYEQYF.

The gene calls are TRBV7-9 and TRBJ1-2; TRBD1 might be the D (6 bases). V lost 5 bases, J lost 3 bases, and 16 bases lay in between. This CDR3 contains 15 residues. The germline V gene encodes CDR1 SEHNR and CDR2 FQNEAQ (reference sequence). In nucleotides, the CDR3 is TGTGCCAGCAGCACCAACCACAGGGTTTACTATGGCTACACCTTC. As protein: CASSTNHRVYYGYTF.

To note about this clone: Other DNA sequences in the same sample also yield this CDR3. This CDR3 reads CASRTGSGANVLTF. The CDR3 DNA follows: TGTGCCAGCAGAACAGGGAGTGGGGCCAACGTCCTGACTTTC. V gene TRBV28 combines with J gene TRBJ2-6; tentatively, D is TRBD1 (6 bases). The CDR3 loop spans 14 amino acids. Germline V gives CDR1 MDHEN, CDR2 SYDVKM. V shed 6 bases and J shed 3 bases, with 9 bases lying between them.

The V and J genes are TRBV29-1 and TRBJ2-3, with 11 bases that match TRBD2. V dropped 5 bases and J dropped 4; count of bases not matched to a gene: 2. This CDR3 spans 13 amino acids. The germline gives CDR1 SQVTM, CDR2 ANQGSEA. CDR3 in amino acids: CSVTSGSPDTQYF. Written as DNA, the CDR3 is TGCAGCGTTACTAGCGGGAGTCCAGATACGCAGTATTTT.

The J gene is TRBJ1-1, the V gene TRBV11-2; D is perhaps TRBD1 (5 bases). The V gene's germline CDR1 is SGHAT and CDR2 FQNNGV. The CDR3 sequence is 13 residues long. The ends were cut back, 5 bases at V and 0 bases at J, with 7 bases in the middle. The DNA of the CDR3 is TGTGCCAGCAGCGAGGGACTGAACACTGAAGCTTTCTTT. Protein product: CASSEGLNTEAFF.

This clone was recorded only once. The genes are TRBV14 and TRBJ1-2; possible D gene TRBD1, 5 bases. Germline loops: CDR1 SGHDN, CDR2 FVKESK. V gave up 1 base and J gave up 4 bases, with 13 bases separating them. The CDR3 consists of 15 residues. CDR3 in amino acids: CASSQGSGAGYGYTF. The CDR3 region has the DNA TGTGCCAGCAGCCAAGGGAGCGGGGCGGGCTATGGCTACACCTTC. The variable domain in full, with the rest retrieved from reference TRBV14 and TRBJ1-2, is EAGVTQFPSHSVIEKGQTVTLRCDPISGHDNLYWYRRVMGKEIKFLLHFVKESKQDESGMPNNRFLAERTGGTYSTLKVQPAELEDSGVYFCASSQGSGAGYGYTFGSGTRLTVV.

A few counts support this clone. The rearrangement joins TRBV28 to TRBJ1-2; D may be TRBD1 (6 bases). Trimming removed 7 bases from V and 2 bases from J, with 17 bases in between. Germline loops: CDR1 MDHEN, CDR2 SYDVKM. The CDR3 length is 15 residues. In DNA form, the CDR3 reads TGTGCCAGCAACCCTGTAGGGGGACGGAACTATGGCTACACCTTC. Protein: CASNPVGGRNYGYTF.

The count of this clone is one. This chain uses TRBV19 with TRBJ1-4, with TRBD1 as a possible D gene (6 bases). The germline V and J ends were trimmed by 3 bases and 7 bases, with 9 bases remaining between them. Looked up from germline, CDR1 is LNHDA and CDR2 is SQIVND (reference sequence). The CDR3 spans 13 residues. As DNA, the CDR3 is TGTGCCAGTAGTATCCAGGGGAGTGAAAAACTGTTTTTT. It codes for CASSIQGSEKLFF. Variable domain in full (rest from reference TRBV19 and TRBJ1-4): DGGITQSPKYLFRKEGQNVTLSCEQNLNHDAMYWYRQDPGQGLRLIYYSQIVNDFQKGDIAEGYSVSREKKESFPLTVTSAQKNPTAFYLCASSIQGSEKLFFGSGTQLSVL.

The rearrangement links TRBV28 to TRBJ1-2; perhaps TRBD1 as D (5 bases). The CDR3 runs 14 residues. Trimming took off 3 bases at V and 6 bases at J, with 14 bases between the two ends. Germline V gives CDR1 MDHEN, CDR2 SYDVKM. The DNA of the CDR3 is TGTGCCAGCAGTTTCGGCAGGGCATTTGATGGCTACACCTTC. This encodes CASSFGRAFDGYTF.

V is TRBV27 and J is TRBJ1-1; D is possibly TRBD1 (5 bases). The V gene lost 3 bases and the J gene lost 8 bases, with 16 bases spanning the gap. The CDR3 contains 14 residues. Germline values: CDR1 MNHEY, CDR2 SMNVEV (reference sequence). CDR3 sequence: CASSFLAVGTEAFF. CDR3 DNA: TGTGCCAGCAGTTTCTTAGCTGTCGGGACCGAAGCTTTCTTT.